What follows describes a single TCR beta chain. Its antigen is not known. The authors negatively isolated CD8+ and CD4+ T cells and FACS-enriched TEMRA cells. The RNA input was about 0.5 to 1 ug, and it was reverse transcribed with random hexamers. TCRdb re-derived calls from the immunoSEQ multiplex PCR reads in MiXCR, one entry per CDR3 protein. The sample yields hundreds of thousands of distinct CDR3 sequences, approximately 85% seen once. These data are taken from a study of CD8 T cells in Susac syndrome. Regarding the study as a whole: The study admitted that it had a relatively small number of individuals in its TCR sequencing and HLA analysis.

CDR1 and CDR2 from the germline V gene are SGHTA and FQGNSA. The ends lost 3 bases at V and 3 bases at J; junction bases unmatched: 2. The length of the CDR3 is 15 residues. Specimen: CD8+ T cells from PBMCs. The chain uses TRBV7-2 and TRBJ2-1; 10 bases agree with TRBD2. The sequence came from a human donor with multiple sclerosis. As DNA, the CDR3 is TGTGCCAGCAGCTTCGGACTAGCGGTCTACAATGAGCAGTTCTTC. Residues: CASSFGLAVYNEQFF.